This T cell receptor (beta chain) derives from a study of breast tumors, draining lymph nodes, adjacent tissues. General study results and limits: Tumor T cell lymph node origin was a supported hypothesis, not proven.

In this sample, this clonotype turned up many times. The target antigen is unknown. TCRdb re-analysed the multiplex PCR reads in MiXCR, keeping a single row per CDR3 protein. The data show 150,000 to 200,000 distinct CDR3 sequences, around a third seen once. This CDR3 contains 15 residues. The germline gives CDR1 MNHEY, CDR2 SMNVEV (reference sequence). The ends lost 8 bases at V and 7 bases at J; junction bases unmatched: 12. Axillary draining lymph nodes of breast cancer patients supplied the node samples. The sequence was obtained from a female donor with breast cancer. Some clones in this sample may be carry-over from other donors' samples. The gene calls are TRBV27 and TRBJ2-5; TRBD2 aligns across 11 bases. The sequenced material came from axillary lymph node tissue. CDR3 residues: CASGGLAGRRRTQYF. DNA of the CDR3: TGTGCCAGCGGAGGACTAGCGGGTCGCAGGAGGACCCAGTACTTC.